This T cell receptor beta chain came from a study of blood T cell repertoires in COVID-19 (dated by TCRdb to about 2020). Study-level background: The collaborator samples originated in the United States, Italy and Spain and spanned the acute and convalescent phases of COVID-19. The repertoires were released in a freely available public database intended as a resource for research on the immune response to SARS-CoV-2. Deeply sampled blood TCRbeta repertoires from subjects exposed to, actively infected with, or recovered from COVID-19 were included in the dataset. The samples were drawn from the first 160 participants of the ongoing ImmuneRACE study and from 950 to 1,500 subjects provided by 6 global collaborators. The material from the prospective study consisted of cDNA or gDNA derived from T cells, B-cell-depleted T cells, or PBMCs. The sample metadata nearly always contained a de-identified subject ID, COVID-19 status, age in years and sex. Where available, HLA class I and class II types were taken from metadata supplied by the sample provider and were not determined by assay-based typing.

Collaborating institutions collected whole blood in K2EDTA tubes following their own protocols. For TCRbeta analysis, collaborators shipped samples as frozen whole blood, isolated PBMCs, or DNA extracted from either of those sample types. TCRbeta CDR3 regions were amplified from genomic DNA using the immunoSEQ Assay, a bias-controlled multiplex PCR. In the paper's pipeline: The number of nucleated cells in each sample was estimated from the amplification of reference gene primers within the assay. To quantify the absolute abundance of each unique TCRbeta CDR3 rearrangement, sequence reads were collapsed and filtered. For each sample, productive Simpson clonality was calculated by taking the square root of Simpson's diversity index across productive rearrangements. Drawn from immuneACCESS, this table holds only the in-frame rearrangements with V and J called that TCRdb kept. Clones are partly lost; checked studies trace under half to an unresolved V gene and leave the rest unexplained. V and J calls and clone size are as listed in that table; D and trimming were resolved from the DNA. The table for this sample lists around 68,000 clones; approximately 80% of them were counted only once. The ten largest make up roughly a tenth of the sample.

Overall results and qualifications from the work: The amount of clinical and demographic metadata varied by source and participant and was provided uncurated.

To note about this clone: Its recognized antigen is unknown. No qualities accompany the bases; no much larger clone lies one base away.

The sample consisted of peripheral blood. This clonotype was sampled from a woman in her fifties or sixties with acute or convalescent COVID-19.

The nucleotide sequence reads as follows: TGTGCCAGCAGCGGGCCGGTGGGGGCGTATGGCTACACCTTC. Translated, it gives CASSGPVGAYGYTF. The chain is assembled from TRBV2 and TRBJ1-2; the D segment could be TRBD1, given 6 matching bases. CDR1 and CDR2 were assigned from the germline V gene as SNHLY and FYNNEI. Between the V and J ends, shortened by 6 bases and 5 bases respectively, the junction contains 16 bases. From cysteine to phenylalanine, the CDR3 is 14 amino acids long. Just CDR3 DNA is preserved here, 42 bases in frame from base 1.